The clone carrying this TCR beta chain occurred a few times. TCRbeta library construction was performed incorporating unique molecular identifiers. TCRdb processed the PCR reads anew with MiXCR; each CDR3 protein has one entry. Among 500,000 or so distinct CDR3 sequences listed, over 25% were seen once. This sample stems from a study of T-cell reconstitution after alpha-beta-depleted transplantation in children. CDR1 is SGHTA and CDR2 is FQGNSA in the germline V gene. This CDR3 is 15 amino acids long. V lost 5 bases to trimming and J lost 5 bases, with 13 bases between them. This sequence originates from a human donor who donated a stem cell graft to a child with aplastic anemia. The specimen comprised PBMCs from the stem cell graft donor, sampled from the stem cell graft. This chain links TRBV7-2 with TRBJ1-6; possibly TRBD1 for D (5 bases). CDR3 residues: CASSRGRGNNSPLHF. The DNA for the CDR3 is TGTGCCAGCAGCCGGGGACGGGGGAATAATTCACCCCTCCACTTT.